Described below is a single T cell receptor (beta chain) sequence and its context. Data came from immunoSEQ multiplex PCR; TCRdb stores just in-frame clones and leaves some out. The sample includes about 100,000 clones, roughly 83% of them seen just once. This entry belongs to a study of blood T cell repertoires in COVID-19. Across the whole study: T cells, B-cell-depleted T cells, or PBMCs supplied cDNA or gDNA.

In germline, CDR1 is SQVTM, CDR2 ANQGSEA. This CDR3 has 11 residues. V dropped 4 bases and J dropped 6 bases, with 9 bases sitting between them. The sequencing input was peripheral blood. The rearrangement joins TRBV29-1 to TRBJ1-2; no reliable D call. The source of this sequence is a woman older than 75 with active or convalescent COVID-19. CDR3 nucleotides: TGCAGCGTTGCGGGATTGCATGGCTACACCTTC. It specifies CSVAGLHGYTF.